Sequencing of this T cell receptor (beta chain) was carried out in a study of blood T cell repertoires in COVID-19. Across the study: The analysed material was cDNA or gDNA that came from T cells, B-cell-depleted T cells, or PBMCs.

Clones were read by immunoSEQ multiplex PCR, and TCRdb kept only the in-frame ones, dropping some. The table has some 250,000 clones, just over 85% seen once. From germline, CDR1 is MGHRA and CDR2 YSYEKL. V lost 0 bases and J 2 bases, leaving 13 bases between the germline ends. This CDR3 region has 16 residues. Two negative PCRs, clearance, or symptom resolution were required of recovered Cohort 3 donors. This chain uses TRBV4-1 with TRBJ1-1; perhaps TRBD1 as D (5 bases). The sequenced material came from PBMCs or T cells enriched from blood (not recorded which). The origin of this receptor is a young man who had recovered from COVID-19. The CDR3 here is CASSQDVVTGNTEAFF. The DNA for the CDR3 is TGCGCCAGCAGCCAAGATGTCGTAACAGGAAACACTGAAGCTTTCTTT.